This T cell receptor beta chain was recorded in a study of shared clonotypes between healthy human individuals. Per the germline V gene, CDR1 is MNHEY and CDR2 is SVGAGI. This CDR3 region has 15 residues. Trimming left V 6 bases short and J 2 bases short, with 13 bases between. It was into CD45RA+ naive and CD45RA-negative memory subsets that the CD4+ cells were split. Profiled with immunoSEQ multiplex PCR; TCRdb holds only in-frame clones, not every one. The top ten clones hold roughly 0.13% of a sample with millions of clones, 85% to 95% of them seen once. This TCR was sampled from a man aged 18 to 35 in good health. The V and J genes are TRBV6-5 and TRBJ2-2, with D perhaps TRBD2 (5 bases). Sample: naive CD4+ T cells sorted from blood. The subset: CD45RA+ positively selected. CDR3 coding DNA: TGTGCCAGCAGAAAGCCAGGAGGCAACACCGGGGAGCTGTTTTTT. Protein product: CASRKPGGNTGELFF.